One and the same sample provided the 27 T cell receptor beta chains below, sequenced in a study of human T cells and chemical hapten exposure. Stated time point: pre-sensitization, week 0. Treatment given: therapeutic diphenylcyclopropenone sensitization with weekly scalp DPC. TCRdb reprocessed the RACE reads with MiXCR, giving one entry per CDR3 protein. This table holds tens of thousands of distinct CDR3 sequences, roughly 9.7% found once. This sample comprised whole blood, obtained in connection with sensitization to the hapten diphenylcyclopropenone (DPC). Receptors originate from a woman between 45 and 60 years old with alopecia areata. Some clones in this sample may be carry-over from other donors' samples.

In this sample, this clonotype turned up many times. This chain joins TRBV6-6 and TRBJ1-1, with D unresolved. Deletions cut 1 base from V and 1 base from J, with 7 bases between. Germline V CDR1 and CDR2: MNHNY, SVGAGI (reference sequence). The CDR3 runs to 14 residues. The chain's CDR3 is CASSYFTANTEAFF. The CDR3 region has the DNA TGTGCCAGCAGTTACTTTACAGCGAACACTGAAGCTTTCTTT.

This clonotype was recorded at least ten times. The chain combines TRBV7-2 with TRBJ2-5; 7 bases line up with TRBD1. CDR1 and CDR2 (germline): SGHTA, FQGNSA. The CDR3 has 15 residues. Losses at the gene ends were 1 base for V and 7 bases for J; bases not matched to a gene: 9. The CDR3 protein is CASSLGVGGQGTQYF. CDR3 DNA sequence: TGTGCCAGCAGCTTAGGGGTAGGGGGCCAGGGGACCCAGTACTTC.

This clonotype was seen repeatedly, ten times or more. This chain links TRBV20-1 with TRBJ2-1, with TRBD2 matching over 9 bases. Germline CDR1 and CDR2: DFQATT and SNEGSKA (reference sequence). V gave up 0 bases and J gave up 8 bases; unmatched junction bases: 5. The CDR3 contains 14 residues. The CDR3 loop reads CSARDGTSWDEQFF. CDR3 in DNA: TGCAGTGCTAGAGACGGGACTAGCTGGGATGAGCAGTTCTTC.

This clonotype appeared many times. The chain combines TRBV7-9 with TRBJ1-1; D call uncertain. CDR1 is SEHNR, CDR2 FQNEAQ, per germline (reference sequence). The CDR3 sequence is 16 residues long. V lost 5 bases, J lost 1 base, and 17 bases lay in between. The CDR3 spells CASSQRGRAGNTEAFF. CDR3 sequence (DNA): TGTGCCAGCAGCCAGAGAGGACGGGCGGGGAACACTGAAGCTTTCTTT.

Regarding this clonotype: Just one base apart from a much larger clone, this may be a read error. V and J are TRBV6-2 or TRBV6-3 and TRBJ2-2; D is possibly TRBD1 or TRBD2 (5 bases each). From germline, CDR1 is MNHEY and CDR2 SVGEGT. The CDR3 has 15 amino acids. This CDR3 is CASLYRPKDTGELSF. The DNA for the CDR3 is TGTGCCTCGTTATATCGGCCAAAGGACACCGGGGAGCTGTCTTTT.

The rearrangement uses TRBV29-1 and TRBJ2-1, with D unresolved. This CDR3 spans 12 amino acids. The V and J ends lost 4 bases and 8 bases respectively, with 12 bases between them. Germline CDR1 reads SQVTM; CDR2 reads ANQGSEA. The DNA for the CDR3 is TGCAGCGTTGCTACGCGTAGGGATGAGCAGTTCTTC. Translation gives CSVATRRDEQFF.

The CDR3 protein is CSVLLKGGVYEQYF. CDR3 bases: TGCAGCGTTCTTCTCAAGGGGGGAGTCTACGAGCAGTACTTC. The chain links TRBV29-1 to TRBJ2-7; D possibly matches TRBD1 or TRBD2 (6 bases each). Germline V gives CDR1 SQVTM, CDR2 ANQGSEA. Trimming stripped 5 bases from V and 3 bases from J, with 17 bases between. The CDR3 extends over 14 amino acids.

This clonotype was observed a few times. The chain combines TRBV6-1 with TRBJ1-1; possible D gene TRBD1, 5 bases. This CDR3 has 14 residues. Germline lookup yields CDR1 MNHNS and CDR2 SASEGT. Trimming took off 1 base at V and 4 bases at J, with 10 bases between the two ends. CDR3 sequence: CASSEEGRLTEAFF. The CDR3 nucleotides are TGTGCCAGCAGTGAAGAGGGGCGCCTCACTGAAGCTTTCTTT.

This clonotype was counted between two and nine times. CDR3 region: CASSIKRRDVVFF. The CDR3 nucleotides are TGTGCCAGTAGTATTAAACGAAGGGACGTCGTGTTTTTT. The chain combines TRBV19 with TRBJ1-4; weak D call: TRBD1 (5 bases). In germline, CDR1 is LNHDA, CDR2 SQIVND (reference sequence). There are 13 residues in the CDR3. V lost 3 bases and J 15 bases, leaving 17 bases between the germline ends.

The table lists this clonotype with many counts. The CDR3 is CASSLRSSRANYGYTF. CDR3 nucleotide sequence: TGTGCCAGCAGTTTAAGGAGCAGCAGAGCTAACTATGGCTACACCTTC. The chain combines TRBV28 with TRBJ1-2; D is undetermined. CDR1 and CDR2 from the germline V gene are MDHEN and SYDVKM. This CDR3 contains 16 residues. Between the trimmed V and J ends, which lost 2 bases and 0 bases, there was a span of 13 bases.

This chain links TRBV18 with TRBJ1-3; D call uncertain. The CDR3 length is 16 residues. The germline V gene encodes CDR1 KGHSH and CDR2 LQKENI. V lost 0 bases, J lost 0 bases, and 9 bases lay in between. CDR3 loop: CASSPPKQVSGNTIYF. The CDR3 bases are TGTGCCAGCTCACCACCGAAGCAAGTCTCTGGAAACACCATATATTTT.

There are a few counts of this clonotype. This sequence joins TRBV5-4 and TRBJ2-3, with unresolved D. Germline V gene lookup returns CDR1 SGHNT and CDR2 YYREEE (reference sequence). This CDR3 comprises 12 residues. V was pared by 2 bases and J by 7 bases, with 8 bases between. This CDR3 reads CASSFSENTQYF. The CDR3 DNA reads as TGTGCCAGCAGCTTTTCGGAAAATACGCAGTATTTT.

This chain uses TRBV5-4 with TRBJ1-6, with 7 bases identical to TRBD1. Germline CDR1 reads SGHNT; CDR2 reads YYREEE (reference sequence). The CDR3 runs to 17 residues. V gave up 0 bases and J gave up 0 bases; unmatched junction bases: 3. In DNA, the CDR3 is TGTGCCAGCAGCTTGGAGGCAGGGGGCTCCTATAATTCACCCCTCCACTTT. Its protein is CASSLEAGGSYNSPLHF.

On this clonotype itself: A single base separates this from a much larger clone, so it may be a read error. The V gene is TRBV12-3 or TRBV12-4, the J gene TRBJ2-5; D is ambiguous. This CDR3 is 14 amino acids long. V lost 6 bases and J 5 bases, leaving 16 bases between the germline ends. The CDR3, as DNA: TGTGCCAGCAGCCCTAGTTCCGTGGGGGAGACCCAGTACTTC. Its protein is CASSPSSVGETQYF.

The rearrangement uses TRBV7-2 and TRBJ2-7; D is unresolved. CDR1 SGHTA and CDR2 FQGNSA come from the germline V gene. Trimming shortened V by 1 base and J by 2 bases, and 6 bases separated the two germline ends. This CDR3 contains 13 residues. CDR3 loop: CASSLVPAYEQYF. The CDR3 region has the DNA TGTGCCAGCAGCTTAGTCCCAGCCTACGAGCAGTACTTC.

The chain recombines TRBV3-1 with TRBJ2-1, with a weak D call TRBD1 (5 bases). Trimming shortened V by 7 bases and J by 0 bases, and 13 bases separated the two germline ends. The CDR3 length is 15 residues. Germline CDR1 reads LGHDT; CDR2 reads YNNKEL (reference sequence). This CDR3 reads CASTRKGASYNEQFF. DNA for the CDR3: TGTGCCAGCACCCGCAAAGGGGCCTCCTACAATGAGCAGTTCTTC.

This clonotype was seen ten or more times. The chain has TRBV6-5 and TRBJ2-7; 11 nucleotides line up with TRBD2. The germline gives CDR1 MNHEY, CDR2 SVGAGI. After removal of 4 bases from V and 4 bases from J, the junction contained 6 bases not matched to a gene. This CDR3 contains 15 residues. CDR3 bases: TGTGCCAGCAGTTCCACGACTAGCGGGGCGTACGAGCAGTACTTC. Its translation is CASSSTTSGAYEQYF.

This clonotype came up many times. The chain is built from TRBV2 and TRBJ1-4, with D tentatively TRBD1 (6 bases). Germline V gene sequence: CDR1 SNHLY, CDR2 FYNNEI. This CDR3 is built from 15 residues. The V end lost 3 bases, the J end lost 2 bases, and 10 bases lay between the germline ends. Here the CDR3 DNA reads TGTGCCAGCAGTGATGTAAGGGGGACTAATGAAAAACTGTTTTTT. Translated: CASSDVRGTNEKLFF. Full variable domain (remainder filled in from reference TRBV2 and TRBJ1-4): EPEVTQTPSHQVTQMGQEVILRCVPISNHLYFYWYRQILGQKVEFLVSFYNNEISEKSEIFDDQFSVERPDGSNFTLKIRSTKLEDSAMYFCASSDVRGTNEKLFFGSGTQLSVL.

This clonotype was seen a few times. V is TRBV10-3 and J is TRBJ2-1, with 8 bases aligning to TRBD1. CDR3 length: 14 amino acids. Germline V gene lookup returns CDR1 ENHRY and CDR2 SYGVKD. V shed 5 bases, J shed 1 base, and the junction held 1 base outside the gene matches. The CDR3 sequence: CAISRQGSYNEQFF. CDR3 DNA sequence: TGTGCCATCAGTCGACAGGGGTCCTACAATGAGCAGTTCTTC.

This clonotype was seen only a few times. V gene TRBV7-2 combines with J gene TRBJ2-1, with 13 nucleotides matching TRBD2. V was pared by 6 bases and J by 8 bases, with 7 bases of the junction left unmatched. The V gene's germline CDR1 is SGHTA and CDR2 FQGNSA. The CDR3 covers 15 residues. CDR3 nucleotide sequence: TGTGCCAGCAGGACCACTAGCGGGGGGGCCCATGAGCAGTTCTTC. Translation gives CASRTTSGGAHEQFF.

This clonotype was seen a few times. The rearrangement joins TRBV12-3 or TRBV12-4 to TRBJ2-1, with TRBD2 matching 12 bases. Trimming cost V 7 bases and J 11 bases; bases outside gene matches: 6. CDR3 size: 13 residues. The CDR3 DNA sequence: TGTGCCAGCACCGTGACTAGCGGGGGAAAGCAGTTCTTC. Translation: CASTVTSGGKQFF.

This clonotype was recorded at least ten times. The V and J genes are TRBV27 and TRBJ2-1, with 9 bases matching TRBD1. Germline CDR1 reads MNHEY; CDR2 reads SMNVEV (reference sequence). This CDR3 has 19 amino acids. V was clipped by 5 bases and J by 0 bases; unmatched bases: 14. The CDR3 spells CASSPKGQGSLSSYNEQFF. The CDR3 DNA is TGTGCCAGCAGTCCTAAGGGACAGGGATCCTTAAGCTCCTACAATGAGCAGTTCTTC.

There are many counts of this clonotype. The chain couples TRBV7-9 to TRBJ1-3, with 7 bases fitting TRBD1. Germline V gene lookup returns CDR1 SEHNR and CDR2 FQNEAQ (reference sequence). V shed 5 bases, J shed 3 bases, and the junction held 13 bases outside the gene matches. The CDR3 runs to 17 residues. CDR3 residues: CASSEGDSLRLGNTIYF. DNA of the CDR3: TGTGCCAGCAGCGAAGGGGACAGCCTGAGGCTTGGAAACACCATATATTTT.

By share of the sample, this clonotype is medium-sized (0.01 to 0.1%). The chain is built from TRBV14 and TRBJ1-4; no firm D call. Germline V CDR1 and CDR2: SGHDN, FVKESK. CDR3 length: 13 residues. Trimming took off 5 bases at V and 4 bases at J, with 8 bases between the two ends. The CDR3 nucleotides read TGTGCCAGCAGCTTGATACTTAATGAAAAACTGTTTTTT. Its translation: CASSLILNEKLFF.

In its sample, this clonotype was seen a few times. The chain is built from TRBV28 and TRBJ2-1; 15 bases line up with TRBD2. V lost 11 bases to trimming and J lost 6 bases; unmatched junction nucleotides: 2. The CDR3 is 13 amino acids. CDR1 MDHEN and CDR2 SYDVKM come from the germline V gene. The CDR3 coding sequence is TGTGCCGGGGGACTAGCGGGAGGCAATGAGCAGTTCTTC. This encodes CAGGLAGGNEQFF.

The chain joins TRBV29-1 to TRBJ2-7; a weak D match, TRBD1 (6 bases). The CDR3 is 12 amino acids. V dropped 7 bases and J dropped 2 bases, with 12 bases sitting between them. Germline CDR1 is SQVTM and CDR2 is ANQGSEA. CDR3 DNA: TGCAGCGCCGGACAGCAGACCTACGAGCAGTACTTC. It is translated as CSAGQQTYEQYF.

The chain carries TRBV29-1 and TRBJ2-1; maybe TRBD1 (6 bases). V was clipped by 8 bases and J by 3 bases, with 17 bases between them. This CDR3 is 14 amino acids long. Germline-derived CDR1 and CDR2 are SQVTM and ANQGSEA. As DNA, the CDR3 is TGCAGCACCTGGACAGACAATGGCTACAATGAGCAGTTCTTC. Protein sequence: CSTWTDNGYNEQFF.